The rows below give T cell receptor beta chains drawn from one sample of a study of identical twins. TCRdb recomputed calls from the 5' RACE reads with MiXCR, one row per CDR3 protein. The sample shows a few hundred thousand distinct CDR3 sequences, approximately 16% of them seen only once. In addition, the sample was reused for a study of yellow fever vaccine responses in identical twins.

Sample: CD4+ T cells sorted from blood. The receptor source for this set is a woman aged 18 to 35 in good health. Each CDR3 is given with its conserved first and last residue. D genes are given only for firm matches. A clone size is listed for some rows: how often the clone was seen (once, few, many), or a class if it is expanded.

j_call d_call clone_size v_call cdr3_aa cdr3_nt
TRBJ2-1 TRBD2 once TRBV29-1 CSVEILAGSQQFF TGCAGCGTTGAAATACTAGCGGGATCGCAGCAGTTCTTC
TRBJ2-1 TRBD2 - TRBV27 CASSLELAGGFNEQFF TGTGCCAGCAGTTTGGAACTAGCGGGGGGTTTCAATGAGCAGTTCTTC
TRBJ2-3 TRBD2 - TRBV18 CASSPSGANTDTQYF TGTGCCAGCTCACCTAGCGGGGCCAACACAGATACGCAGTATTTT
TRBJ2-5 - many TRBV29-1 CSVDGTLGETQYF TGCAGCGTTGATGGAACACTTGGAGAGACCCAGTACTTC
TRBJ2-1 - - TRBV7-6 CASSSWTENEQFF TGTGCCAGCAGCTCCTGGACGGAAAATGAGCAGTTCTTC
TRBJ2-5 - few TRBV20-1 CSALSAAPETQYF TGCAGTGCCTTGTCAGCGGCGCCTGAGACCCAGTACTTC
TRBJ2-7 - few TRBV12-3/TRBV12-4 CASSLNYLTGHEQYF TGTGCCAGCAGTTTAAACTACCTCACGGGGCACGAGCAGTACTTC
TRBJ2-2 TRBD1 - TRBV12-3/TRBV12-4 CASTRQGLNTGELFF TGTGCCAGCACCAGACAGGGGCTCAACACCGGGGAGCTGTTTTTT
TRBJ1-1 TRBD1 - TRBV15 CATSREGFPGQAPEAFF TGTGCCACCAGCAGAGAAGGTTTCCCGGGACAGGCCCCTGAAGCTTTCTTT
TRBJ2-1 - - TRBV7-2 CASSLVAVPWDEQFF TGTGCCAGCAGCTTAGTGGCTGTCCCATGGGATGAGCAGTTCTTC
TRBJ2-3 TRBD2 - TRBV2 CASIGGLAFTTDTQYF TGTGCCAGCATCGGGGGACTAGCGTTCACCACAGATACGCAGTATTTT
TRBJ2-1 TRBD2 - TRBV2 CASSAGLAGGLDEQFF TGTGCCAGCAGTGCTGGACTAGCGGGAGGTCTTGATGAGCAGTTCTTC
TRBJ2-7 TRBD1 - TRBV18 CASALTGTGFSYEQYF TGTGCCAGCGCACTAACGGGGACAGGGTTCTCCTACGAGCAGTACTTC
TRBJ2-3 - few TRBV5-6 CASSLPPPEDTQYF TGTGCCAGCAGCTTGCCCCCACCCGAAGATACGCAGTATTTT